These 27 T cell receptor beta chains came from one sample sequenced in a study of blood T cell repertoires in COVID-19. Clones were read by immunoSEQ multiplex PCR, and TCRdb kept only the in-frame ones, dropping some. In the table there are nearly 55,000 clones, more than 60% of which are singletons. The sample was peripheral blood. The receptor source for this set is a human donor with active or convalescent COVID-19. The donor label of this sample is uncertain.

V is TRBV12-5 and J is TRBJ2-1, with 11 bases matching TRBD2. Germline trimming cut 2 bases from V and 4 bases from J; bases unmatched to any gene: 13. The length of the CDR3 is 19 residues. The germline CDR1 and CDR2 sequences are LGHNT and FRNRAP. CDR3 amino acids: CASGLSSGRANGRYNEQFF. The CDR3 DNA sequence: TGTGCTAGTGGTTTGAGTAGCGGGAGGGCCAACGGTAGGTACAATGAGCAGTTCTTC.

V gene TRBV5-1 combines with J gene TRBJ2-5, with D tentatively TRBD2 (6 bases). Germline V gives CDR1 SGHRS, CDR2 YFSETQ. CDR3 length: 13 residues. Trimming cost V 0 bases and J 4 bases, with 7 bases left between them. CDR3 loop: CASSLGRGETQYF. CDR3 bases: TGCGCCAGCAGCTTGGGGCGGGGAGAGACCCAGTACTTC.

The rearrangement uses TRBV27 and TRBJ1-2; TRBD1 matches at 7 bases. The germline V gene encodes CDR1 MNHEY and CDR2 SMNVEV (reference sequence). This CDR3 is 14 amino acids long. With V trimmed by 5 bases and J by 1 base, 4 bases remained unmatched. The DNA of the CDR3 is TGTGCCAGCAGTAAGCAGGGGGATAACTATGGCTACACCTTC. Amino acid sequence: CASSKQGDNYGYTF.

The chain joins TRBV18 to TRBJ1-4; possible D gene TRBD1, 6 bases. In germline, CDR1 is KGHSH, CDR2 LQKENI. The CDR3 is made up of 16 amino acids. The ends were cut back, 3 bases at V and 2 bases at J, with 13 bases in the middle. The CDR3 sequence: CASSPPGGSTNEKLFF. CDR3 bases: TGTGCCAGCTCACCCCCGGGGGGCAGCACTAATGAAAAACTGTTTTTT. Together with reference TRBV18 and TRBJ1-4, the CDR3 gives the full variable domain: NAGVMQNPRHLVRRRGQEARLRCSPMKGHSHVYWYRQLPEEGLKFMVYLQKENIIDESGMPKERFSAEFPKEGPSILRIQQVVRGDSAAYFCASSPPGGSTNEKLFFGSGTQLSVL.

Ten or more counts support this clone. V usage is TRBV7-2 and J usage is TRBJ2-7; 7 bases map to TRBD2. The junction had 2 bases not matched to a gene; V was cut back by 4 bases and J by 5 bases. The CDR3 spans 12 residues. In germline, CDR1 is SGHTA, CDR2 FQGNSA. CDR3 region: CASSSGLHEQYF. CDR3 DNA: TGTGCCAGCAGCTCGGGACTACACGAGCAGTACTTC. The full variable domain, with the rest looked up from reference TRBV7-2 and TRBJ2-7, is GAGVSQSPSNKVTEKGKDVELRCDPISGHTALYWYRQSLGQGLEFLIYFQGNSAPDKSGLPSDRFSAERTGGSVSTLTIQRTQQEDSAVYLCASSSGLHEQYFGPGTRLTVT.

This sequence joins TRBV7-2 and TRBJ2-2, with 13 bases fitting TRBD2. CDR1 and CDR2 from the germline V gene are SGHTA and FQGNSA. V dropped 6 bases and J dropped 4; count of bases not matched to a gene: 2. There are 15 residues in the CDR3. The CDR3 reads CASSRTSGSTGELFF. CDR3 bases: TGTGCCAGCAGTAGGACTAGCGGGAGCACCGGGGAGCTGTTTTTT.

The rearrangement links TRBV7-2 to TRBJ2-4, with 8 bases identical to TRBD1. Per the germline V gene, CDR1 is SGHTA and CDR2 is FQGNSA. The trim removed 5 bases at V and 5 bases at J, leaving 8 bases unmatched. This CDR3 comprises 15 residues. CDR3 residues: CASSLDRGVENIQYF. The CDR3 bases are TGTGCCAGCAGCCTAGACAGGGGTGTTGAAAACATTCAGTACTTC.

The chain carries TRBV3-1 (or the pseudogene TRBV3-2) and TRBJ2-1, with 9 nucleotides matching TRBD2. V was clipped by 5 bases and J by 4 bases; unmatched bases: 6. The V gene's germline CDR1 is LGHDT and CDR2 YNNKEL (reference sequence). The CDR3 spans 15 residues. The CDR3 protein is CASSFSGSLYNEQFF. The CDR3, as DNA: TGTGCCAGCAGCTTTAGCGGGAGCCTTTACAATGAGCAGTTCTTC.

This clone qualifies as hyperexpanded. The chain uses TRBV11-2 and TRBJ1-1; tentatively, D is TRBD1 (5 bases). The CDR3 covers 15 residues. Germline lookup yields CDR1 SGHAT and CDR2 FQNNGV. V lost 5 bases and J 1 base, leaving 14 bases between the germline ends. As DNA, the CDR3 is TGTGCCAGCAGCCCTTTTTGGGGGGGGAACACTGAAGCTTTCTTT. Its translation is CASSPFWGGNTEAFF.

The rearrangement uses TRBV24-1 and TRBJ1-5, with D uncertain. The CDR3 spans 15 residues. Per the germline V gene, CDR1 is KGHDR and CDR2 is SFDVKD. Between the trimmed V and J ends, which lost 7 bases and 0 bases, there was a span of 12 bases. The CDR3 bases are TGTGCCACCAGCCCGACAAGATATAGCAATCAGCCCCAGCATTTT. Translation gives CATSPTRYSNQPQHF.

The V call is TRBV6-5, the J call TRBJ2-1; TRBD2 agrees at 10 bases. From germline, CDR1 is MNHEY and CDR2 SVGAGI. The CDR3 has 14 residues. After removal of 6 bases from V and 3 bases from J, the junction contained 2 bases not matched to a gene. For the CDR3, the DNA is TGTGCCAGCAGGGAGCGGGAGGGCTACAATGAGCAGTTCTTC. Protein product: CASREREGYNEQFF.

The V gene is TRBV5-1, the J gene TRBJ2-1; D not certain. V was pared by 0 bases and J by 4 bases, with 5 bases between. The CDR3 is 13 residues long. Germline V gene lookup returns CDR1 SGHRS and CDR2 YFSETQ. CDR3 nucleotide sequence: TGCGCCAGCAGCTTGGATCTGTACAATGAGCAGTTCTTC. Protein sequence: CASSLDLYNEQFF.

This clone has just a few counts. V is TRBV7-2 and J is TRBJ2-7; 11 bases align to TRBD2. Trimming at V came to 5 bases and at J to 7 bases, leaving 10 bases not matched to a gene. Germline V lookup: CDR1 SGHTA, CDR2 FQGNSA. The CDR3 runs to 15 residues. CDR3 in amino acids: CASSLLAGGKGEQYF. The CDR3 nucleotides are TGTGCCAGCAGCCTCCTAGCGGGAGGTAAGGGGGAGCAGTACTTC.

V gene TRBV3-1 (or the pseudogene TRBV3-2) combines with J gene TRBJ2-2; 10 bases fit TRBD2. V was clipped by 5 bases and J by 5 bases; unmatched bases: 8. The CDR3 is made up of 16 amino acids. Germline V gives CDR1 LGHDT, CDR2 YNNKEL (reference sequence). The CDR3 DNA reads as TGTGCCAGCAGCAGTACCGGGACTAGCGTAACCGGGGAGCTGTTTTTT. Amino acid sequence: CASSSTGTSVTGELFF.

J is TRBJ2-1 and V is TRBV21-1; no check of the table's D call, TRBD2, against the DNA was made. TRBV21-1 counts as a pseudogene. This CDR3 has 17 amino acids. The CDR3 is CASSTREERPSYNEQFF. In DNA form, the CDR3 reads TGTGCCAGCAGCACACGGGAGGAGCGGCCCTCCTACAATGAGCAGTTCTTC.

The V and J genes are TRBV7-6 and TRBJ2-7, with 11 bases aligning to TRBD2. Losses at the gene ends were 1 base for V and 3 bases for J; bases not matched to a gene: 8. CDR1 SGHVS and CDR2 FNYEAQ come from the germline V gene. This CDR3 spans 17 amino acids. The CDR3 protein is CASSLGTSGPRYYEQYF. The CDR3 coding sequence is TGTGCCAGCAGCTTAGGGACTAGCGGGCCCCGCTACTACGAGCAGTACTTC.

This clone was counted only a few times. The rearrangement joins TRBV30 to TRBJ2-7; possible D gene TRBD1, 5 bases. The CDR3 extends over 14 amino acids. V lost 2 bases, J lost 2 bases, and 13 bases lay in between. Germline lookup yields CDR1 GTSNPN and CDR2 SVGIG (reference sequence). CDR3 nucleotides: TGTGCCTGGAGTCCCATAGGGGCTCCCTACGAGCAGTACTTC. Translated, it gives CAWSPIGAPYEQYF. Supplemented by reference TRBV30 and TRBJ2-7, the full variable domain reads SQTIHQWPATLVQPVGSPLSLECTVEGTSNPNLYWYRQAAGRGLQLLFYSVGIGQISSEVPQNLSASRPQDRQFILSSKKLLLSDSGFYLCAWSPIGAPYEQYFGPGTRLTVT.

The chain is built from TRBV9 and TRBJ1-1; TRBD1 matches 7 bases. Looked up from germline, CDR1 is SGDLS and CDR2 is YYNGEE. With V trimmed by 0 bases and J by 4 bases, 9 bases remained unmatched. The CDR3 length is 16 residues. In DNA form, the CDR3 reads TGTGCCAGCAGCGTAGCTTTGACAGGGAGGCGCACTGAAGCTTTCTTT. Translated: CASSVALTGRRTEAFF.

The chain couples TRBV9 to TRBJ2-1, with 9 bases fitting TRBD2. V shed 0 bases and J 8 bases; nucleotides not matched to a gene: 9. Germline V gene lookup returns CDR1 SGDLS and CDR2 YYNGEE. The CDR3 spans 16 residues. Written as DNA, the CDR3 is TGTGCCAGCAGCGTAGACCGGCGGGAGGGTTACGATGAGCAGTTCTTC. Protein: CASSVDRREGYDEQFF.

The chain uses TRBV28 and TRBJ1-5, with D tentatively TRBD1 (6 bases). Trimming removed 3 bases from V and 6 bases from J, with 15 bases in between. The CDR3 extends over 15 amino acids. CDR1 MDHEN and CDR2 SYDVKM come from the germline V gene. The CDR3 coding sequence is TGTGCCAGCAGTTTTCGGTTGGGGGCGACTCAGCCCCAGCATTTT. Its translation: CASSFRLGATQPQHF. The whole variable domain, remainder taken from reference TRBV28 and TRBJ1-5, is DVKVTQSSRYLVKRTGEKVFLECVQDMDHENMFWYRQDPGLGLRLIYFSYDVKMKEKGDIPEGYSVSREKKERFSLILESASTNQTSMYLCASSFRLGATQPQHFGDGTRLSIL.

CDR3 in amino acids: CSVATGWATEAFF. In DNA, the CDR3 is TGCAGCGTTGCGACAGGGTGGGCCACTGAAGCTTTCTTT. The chain is built from TRBV29-1 and TRBJ1-1; 7 nucleotides match TRBD1. CDR1 is SQVTM, CDR2 ANQGSEA, per germline. V was pared by 4 bases and J by 4 bases, with 6 bases of the junction left unmatched. The CDR3 has 13 amino acids.

This clone was observed a few times. The chain joins TRBV4-1 to TRBJ2-4, with 7 bases that match TRBD2. Germline assignment: CDR1 MGHRA and CDR2 YSYEKL. V was clipped by 8 bases and J by 5 bases; unmatched bases: 6. CDR3 length: 13 residues. DNA for the CDR3: TGCGCCAGCGGAGCGGGGATGCAAAACATTCAGTACTTC. It yields the protein CASGAGMQNIQYF.

The chain combines TRBV6-5 with TRBJ2-7; TRBD1 matches at 7 bases. The CDR3 is 14 residues long. With 6 bases clipped from V and 1 base from J, the junction kept 6 bases outside the gene matches. Germline V gene data show CDR1 as MNHEY and CDR2 as SVGAGI. CDR3 in amino acids: CASRIGQASYEQYF. For the CDR3, the DNA is TGTGCCAGCAGGATAGGACAGGCGTCCTACGAGCAGTACTTC.

As concerns this clone: Mismatch with germline at one junction end may stem from a read error. The gene calls are TRBV5-6 and TRBJ2-7; 8 nucleotides align to TRBD2. Germline-derived CDR1 and CDR2 are SGHDT and YYEEEE. CDR3 size: 17 residues. CDR3 loop: CASSPHYRTSTSYGQYF. In DNA form, the CDR3 reads TGTGCCAGCAGCCCCCATTACAGGACTAGCACCTCCTACGGGCAGTACTTC.

This clone was observed a handful of times. The genes are TRBV28 and TRBJ1-2; D gene uncertain. CDR1 is MDHEN, CDR2 SYDVKM, per germline. Trimming stripped 8 bases from V and 4 bases from J, with 11 bases between. CDR3 length equals 12 residues. CDR3 sequence (DNA): TGTGCCAGCGTTGGACTGACCTATGGCTACACCTTC. It specifies CASVGLTYGYTF.

In its sample, this clone was seen once. The J gene is TRBJ2-7, the V gene TRBV7-9, with D perhaps matching TRBD2 (5 bases). This CDR3 has 16 residues. Trimming pared 5 bases from V and 2 bases from J, leaving 19 bases between. Looked up from germline, CDR1 is SEHNR and CDR2 is FQNEAQ (reference sequence). The chain's CDR3 is CASSLLANRGTYEQYF. The CDR3 DNA reads TGTGCCAGCAGCCTACTGGCAAATCGGGGAACCTACGAGCAGTACTTC. The variable domain in full, with the rest retrieved from reference TRBV7-9 and TRBJ2-7, is DTGVSQNPRHKITKRGQNVTFRCDPISEHNRLYWYRQTLGQGPEFLTYFQNEAQLEKSRLLSDRFSAERPKGSFSTLEIQRTEQGDSAMYLCASSLLANRGTYEQYFGPGTRLTVT.

The V gene is TRBV24-1, the J gene TRBJ2-3; tentative D call: TRBD1 (5 bases). Germline CDR1 and CDR2: KGHDR and SFDVKD. V gave up 0 bases and J gave up 3 bases, with 12 bases separating them. The CDR3 has 16 residues. The CDR3 DNA sequence: TGTGCCACCAGTGATTTGCGCTTGGCAGGGACAGATACGCAGTATTTT. Encoded protein: CATSDLRLAGTDTQYF.